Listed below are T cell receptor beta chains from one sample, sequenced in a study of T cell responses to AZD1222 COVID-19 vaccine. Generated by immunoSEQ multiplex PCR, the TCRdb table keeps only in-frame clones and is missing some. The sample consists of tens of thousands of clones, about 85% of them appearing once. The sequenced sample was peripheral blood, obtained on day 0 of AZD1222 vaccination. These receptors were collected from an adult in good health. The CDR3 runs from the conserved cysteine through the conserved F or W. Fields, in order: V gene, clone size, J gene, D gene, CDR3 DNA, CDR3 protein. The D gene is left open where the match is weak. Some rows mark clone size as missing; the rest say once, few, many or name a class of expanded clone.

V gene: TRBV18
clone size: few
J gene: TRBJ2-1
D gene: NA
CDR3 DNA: TGTGCCAGCTCACGCGGGGATTCCTACAATGAGCAGTTCTTC
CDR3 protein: CASSRGDSYNEQFF

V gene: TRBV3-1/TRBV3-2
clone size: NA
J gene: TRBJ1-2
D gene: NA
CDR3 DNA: TGTGCCAGCAGCCAAGGACGAGGCCGTGGCTACACCTTC
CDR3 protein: CASSQGRGRGYTF

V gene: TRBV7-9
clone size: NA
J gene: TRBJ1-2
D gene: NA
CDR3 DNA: TGTGCCAGCAGCTTAGAGGCAGGTCTTTATGGCTACACCTTC
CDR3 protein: CASSLEAGLYGYTF

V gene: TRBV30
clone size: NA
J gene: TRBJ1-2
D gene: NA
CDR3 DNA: TGTGCCTGGAGTTCTTTAGGGACGGGGTGGCTATATGGCTACACCTTC
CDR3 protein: CAWSSLGTGWLYGYTF

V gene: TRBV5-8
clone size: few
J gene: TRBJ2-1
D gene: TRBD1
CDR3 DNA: TGTGCCAGCAGCTGGGGACAGGTTAGCTCCTACAATGAGCAGTTCTTC
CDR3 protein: CASSWGQVSSYNEQFF

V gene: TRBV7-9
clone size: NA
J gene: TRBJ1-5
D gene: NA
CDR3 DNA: TGTGCCAGCAGCCCCGACAGTTATCAGCCCCAGCATTTT
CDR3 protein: CASSPDSYQPQHF

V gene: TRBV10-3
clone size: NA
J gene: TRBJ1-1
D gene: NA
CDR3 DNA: TGTGCCATCAGAGGGGAACAGGGAAACACTGAAGCTTTCTTT
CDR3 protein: CAIRGEQGNTEAFF

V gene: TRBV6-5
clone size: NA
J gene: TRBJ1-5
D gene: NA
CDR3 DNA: TGTGCCAGCAGTTGGGGACCCAATCAGCCCCAGCATTTT
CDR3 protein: CASSWGPNQPQHF

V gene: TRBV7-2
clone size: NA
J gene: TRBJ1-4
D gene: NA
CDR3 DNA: TGTGCCAGCACCCTACAGGGTTCTGAAAAACTGTTTTTT
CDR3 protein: CASTLQGSEKLFF

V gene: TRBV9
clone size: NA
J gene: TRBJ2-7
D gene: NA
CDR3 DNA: TGTGCCAGCAGCGTAGCTCCCGGGGGCTACGAGCAGTACTTC
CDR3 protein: CASSVAPGGYEQYF

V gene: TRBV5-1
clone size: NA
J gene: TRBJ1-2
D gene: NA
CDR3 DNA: TGCGCCAGCAGCTTGGAAGTAGGGGTTAGCTATGGCTACACCTTC
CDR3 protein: CASSLEVGVSYGYTF

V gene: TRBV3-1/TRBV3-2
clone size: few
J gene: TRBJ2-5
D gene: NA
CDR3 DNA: TGTGCCAGCAGCCAGGGTTCCCAAGAGACCCAGTACTTC
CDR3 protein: CASSQGSQETQYF

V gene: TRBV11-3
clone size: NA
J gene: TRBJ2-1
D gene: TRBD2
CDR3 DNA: TGTGCCAGCAGCTTAGCGTCGTGGCGGGGGGCCCAAGAGCAGTTCTTC
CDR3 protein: CASSLASWRGAQEQFF

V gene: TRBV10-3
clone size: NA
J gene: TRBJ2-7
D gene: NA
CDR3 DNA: TGTGCCATCAAAGACAGGGAAGCAAGCGGGGGCTATCACGAGCAGTACTTC
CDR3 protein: CAIKDREASGGYHEQYF

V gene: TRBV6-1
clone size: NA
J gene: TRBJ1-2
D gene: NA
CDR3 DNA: TGTGCCAGCAGTGAGGCCCCCACAGGGTGGTTATACTATGGCTACACCTTC
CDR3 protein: CASSEAPTGWLYYGYTF

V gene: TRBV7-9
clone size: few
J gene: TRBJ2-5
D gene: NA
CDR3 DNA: TGTGCCAGCAGTTCGCGCAGGGTCTACCAAGAGACCCAGTACTTC
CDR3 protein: CASSSRRVYQETQYF

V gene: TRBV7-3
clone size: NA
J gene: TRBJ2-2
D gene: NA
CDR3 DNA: TGTGCCAGCAGCGATGTCACCGGGGAGCTGTTTTTT
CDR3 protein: CASSDVTGELFF

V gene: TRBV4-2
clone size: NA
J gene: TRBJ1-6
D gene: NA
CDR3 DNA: TGTGCCAGCAGCCAAGATAGGCCCCCCTCCCTCCACTTT
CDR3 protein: CASSQDRPPSLHF

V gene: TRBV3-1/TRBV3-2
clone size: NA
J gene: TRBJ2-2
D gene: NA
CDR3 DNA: TGTGCCAGCAGCCAAGACCCTGGCCTACCCACCGGGGAGCTGTTTTTT
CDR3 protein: CASSQDPGLPTGELFF

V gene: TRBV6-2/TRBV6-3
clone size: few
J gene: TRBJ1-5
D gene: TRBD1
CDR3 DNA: TGTGCCAGCAGTTATGCTCTTCAGGGGGCAAGCAATCAGCCCCAGCATTTT
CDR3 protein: CASSYALQGASNQPQHF

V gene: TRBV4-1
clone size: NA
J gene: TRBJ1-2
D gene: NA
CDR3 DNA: TGCGCCAGCAGCCAAACCGGGACAAGTGCTAACTATGGCTACACCTTC
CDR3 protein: CASSQTGTSANYGYTF

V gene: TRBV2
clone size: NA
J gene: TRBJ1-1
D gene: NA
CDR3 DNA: TGTGCCAGCAGTGTCCGAGATCCTAGCACTGAAGCTTTCTTT
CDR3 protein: CASSVRDPSTEAFF

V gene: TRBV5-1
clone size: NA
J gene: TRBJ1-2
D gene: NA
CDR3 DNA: TGCGCCAGCAGCGCCTACCCAACAGACTATGGCTACACCTTC
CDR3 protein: CASSAYPTDYGYTF

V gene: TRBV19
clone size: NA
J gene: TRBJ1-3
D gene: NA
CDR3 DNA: TGTGCCAGTACCGACGGGTACTCTGGAAACACCATATATTTT
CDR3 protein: CASTDGYSGNTIYF

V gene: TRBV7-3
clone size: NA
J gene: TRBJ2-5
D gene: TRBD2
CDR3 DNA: TGTGCCAGCAGCCCCCAGAGCGGGGGGCGGGAGACCCAGTACTTC
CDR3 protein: CASSPQSGGRETQYF

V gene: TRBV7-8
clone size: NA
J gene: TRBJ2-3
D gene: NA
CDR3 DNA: TGTGCCAGCAGCAGCCGGAGGGCCGTTAGCACAGATACGCAGTATTTT
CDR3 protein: CASSSRRAVSTDTQYF

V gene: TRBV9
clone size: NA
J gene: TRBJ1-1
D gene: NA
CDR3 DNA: TGTGCCAGCAGCATGTGGACGGGGAACACTGAAGCTTTCTTT
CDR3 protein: CASSMWTGNTEAFF

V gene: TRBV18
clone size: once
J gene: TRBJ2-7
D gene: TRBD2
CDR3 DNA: TGTGCCAGCTCACCAGGGACTAGCGCTTTTCGGGAGCAGTACTTC
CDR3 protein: CASSPGTSAFREQYF

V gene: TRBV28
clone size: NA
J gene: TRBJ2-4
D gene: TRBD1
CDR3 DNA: TGTGCCAGCAGCACCCCGGGACAGGGGGGCCTAGCCAAAAACATTCAGTACTTC
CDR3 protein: CASSTPGQGGLAKNIQYF

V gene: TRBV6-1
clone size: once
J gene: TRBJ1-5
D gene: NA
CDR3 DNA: TGTGCCAGCAGTGAGTCGGCGGGGAGCAATCAGCCCCAGCATTTT
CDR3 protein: CASSESAGSNQPQHF

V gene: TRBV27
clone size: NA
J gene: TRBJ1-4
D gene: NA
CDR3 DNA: TGTGCCAGCAGCAGCAGTGCGGGTAATGAAAAACTGTTTTTT
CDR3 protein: CASSSSAGNEKLFF

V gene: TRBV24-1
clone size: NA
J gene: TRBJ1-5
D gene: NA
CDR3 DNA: TGTGCCACCAGTGATTCCGGGACTTCCAAGAGCAATCAGCCCCAGCATTTT
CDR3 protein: CATSDSGTSKSNQPQHF

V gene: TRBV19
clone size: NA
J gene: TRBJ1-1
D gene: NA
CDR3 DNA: TGTGCCAGTAGAGAAGGTACAGGTTTAATGAACACTGAAGCTTTCTTT
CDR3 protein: CASREGTGLMNTEAFF

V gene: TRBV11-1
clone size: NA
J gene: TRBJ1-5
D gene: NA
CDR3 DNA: TGTGCCAGCAGCCCCGCAGAGAATCAGCCCCAGCATTTT
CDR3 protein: CASSPAENQPQHF

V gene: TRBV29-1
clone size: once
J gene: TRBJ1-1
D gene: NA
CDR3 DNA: TGCAGCGCCTGGGGGCAGACGAACACTGAAGCTTTCTTT
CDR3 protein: CSAWGQTNTEAFF

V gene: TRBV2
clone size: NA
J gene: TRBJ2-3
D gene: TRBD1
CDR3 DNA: TGTGCCAGCAGTGACGGGGGGACAGGGACCACAGATACGCAGTATTTT
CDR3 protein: CASSDGGTGTTDTQYF

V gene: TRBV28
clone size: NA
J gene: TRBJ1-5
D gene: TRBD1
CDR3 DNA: TGTGCCAGCACCCGGGACAGAACATTACTTAGCAATCAGCCCCAGCATTTT
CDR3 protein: CASTRDRTLLSNQPQHF

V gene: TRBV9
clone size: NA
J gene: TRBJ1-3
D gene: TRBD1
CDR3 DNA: TGTGCCAGCAGCGTGGACAGGGGAGGCTCTGGAAACACCATATATTTT
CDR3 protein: CASSVDRGGSGNTIYF

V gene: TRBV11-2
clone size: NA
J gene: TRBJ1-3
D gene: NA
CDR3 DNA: TGTGCCAGCAGCTTGACTGGAAACACCATATATTTT
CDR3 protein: CASSLTGNTIYF

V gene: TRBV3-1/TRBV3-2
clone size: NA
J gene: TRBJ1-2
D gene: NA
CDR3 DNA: TGTGCCAGCAGCCACCGGGGGCTGGGCGGCTACACCTTC
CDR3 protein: CASSHRGLGGYTF

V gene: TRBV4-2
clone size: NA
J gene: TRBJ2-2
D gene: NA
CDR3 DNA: TGTGCCAGCAGCCAAGAGGGGGGATTTAGGTTAACCGGGGAGCTGTTTTTT
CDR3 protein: CASSQEGGFRLTGELFF

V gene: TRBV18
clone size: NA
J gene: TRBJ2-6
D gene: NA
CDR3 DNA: TGTGCCAGCGCTTCAGGGATCTCTGGGGCCAACGTCCTGACTTTC
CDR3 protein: CASASGISGANVLTF

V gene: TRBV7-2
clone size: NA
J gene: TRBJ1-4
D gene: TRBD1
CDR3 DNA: TGTGCCAGCAACAGGGACAGTACTTATGAAAAACTGTTTTTT
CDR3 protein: CASNRDSTYEKLFF

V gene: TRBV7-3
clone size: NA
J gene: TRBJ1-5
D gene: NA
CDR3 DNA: TGTGCCAGCAGCTTAGACAGCAATCAGCCCCGGCATTTT
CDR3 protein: CASSLDSNQPRHF

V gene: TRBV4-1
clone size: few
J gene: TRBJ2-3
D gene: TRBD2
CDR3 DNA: TGCGCCAGCAGCCCTAACAAAGCGGGGGGGCAAGATACGCAGTATTTT
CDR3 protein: CASSPNKAGGQDTQYF